This TCR beta chain was observed in a study of cytomegalovirus exposure and HLA in healthy donors. Primers for the PCR totalled 60 Vbeta and 13 Jbeta. The method was immunoSEQ multiplex PCR; TCRdb's version includes in-frame clones alone and lacks a portion of them. The table lists 150,000 to 200,000 clones, approximately 80% of them singletons. The sample holds a few counts of this clone. The CDR3 totals 15 residues. Germline CDR1 reads LGHNA; CDR2 reads YSLEER. The V and J ends lost 0 bases and 2 bases respectively, with 10 bases between them. The clonotype was recovered from a woman aged 35 to 49 in good health and CMV-seronegative. The gene calls are TRBV4-3 and TRBJ1-2, with D uncertain. Sequenced material: PBMCs. DNA of the CDR3: TGCGCCAGCAGCCAAGATCGGCAGAGGAACTATGGCTACACCTTC. Encoded protein: CASSQDRQRNYGYTF.